This T cell receptor beta chain comes out of a study of T cell responses to AZD1222 COVID-19 vaccine. The study, taken as a whole, reports: Targets within unmutated variant regions were reportedly found for nearly half of spike-specific TCRs. White British donors predominated, females outnumbered males, and clonal diversity was possibly underestimated. It was only after the peak T cell response that any repertoires were sampled.

The CDR3 runs to 16 residues. Germline loops: CDR1 KGHSH, CDR2 LQKENI. V lost 4 bases, J lost 0 bases, and 15 bases lay in between. The assay was immunoSEQ multiplex PCR, and TCRdb's table has in-frame clones only and misses some. The data show approximately 180,000 clones, around 88% seen once. Of note for this clone: The antigen is not known.

The material sequenced was peripheral blood, taken on day 0 of AZD1222 vaccination. This receptor was identified in an adult in good health. The chain links TRBV18 to TRBJ1-1; no definite D call. This CDR3 is CASSREGFRLNTEAFF. The CDR3, as DNA: TGTGCCAGCTCACGTGAAGGGTTCAGACTGAACACTGAAGCTTTCTTT.